The entry that follows covers one TCR beta chain sequence. Assay: immunoSEQ multiplex PCR; the TCRdb copy retains only in-frame clones and omits some. Among roughly 170,000 clones, approximately 83% were seen once, and the ten largest hold 2.5% to 3%. This entry comes from a study of cytomegalovirus exposure and HLA in healthy donors. Germline-derived CDR1 and CDR2 are MNHEY and SMNVEV (reference sequence). The CDR3 is 14 amino acids. The germline V and J ends were trimmed by 7 bases and 0 bases, with 9 bases remaining between them. The V gene is TRBV27, the J gene TRBJ2-2, with D possibly TRBD2 on 6 matching bases. The sequence came from a woman in her late teens or twenties in good health and CMV-seropositive. Material: PBMCs. The CDR3 DNA follows: TGTGCCAGCATGTCGGGGGCGAACACCGGGGAGCTGTTTTTT. It encodes CASMSGANTGELFF.